Shown below are 12 T cell receptor beta chains from a single sample sequenced in a study of blood T cells in healthy people across ages. A second PCR, run for about 7 to 11 cycles, used a sample-barcoded 5' primer plus a J-beta primer mix. TCRdb ran MiXCR on the 5' RACE reads and lists one entry per CDR3 protein. The sample has about 1,500,000 distinct CDR3 sequences; 28% are singletons. Source material: blood. Receptors were obtained from a woman aged 30 to 39 in good health.

Concerning this clonotype: This may be a read error: a much more frequent sequence differs by one nucleotide. The V gene is TRBV29-1, the J gene TRBJ2-1, with D tentatively TRBD2 (6 bases). This CDR3 region has 14 residues. Germline CDR1 SQVTM, CDR2 ANQGSEA. The V end lost 5 bases, the J end lost 10 bases, and 21 bases lay between the germline ends. The CDR3: CSVTGGAASYEQFF. The CDR3 DNA is TGCAGCGTTACTGGCGGGGCGGCCTCCTACGAGCAGTTCTTC.

V gene TRBV7-3 combines with J gene TRBJ2-3, with 9 bases lining up with TRBD2. J lost 3 bases, V lost 1 base, and 5 bases had no gene match. CDR1 and CDR2 from the germline V gene are SGHTA and FQGTGA. This CDR3 contains 16 residues. The CDR3 bases are TGTGCCAGCAGCTTAAATGCGGGGGGGCGGACAGATACGCAGTATTTT. Translation: CASSLNAGGRTDTQYF.

This clonotype was picked up a small number of times. The rearrangement links TRBV7-2 to TRBJ2-4; 10 nucleotides match TRBD1. Matching the DNA end better, TRBJ2-7 makes the J call doubtful. Germline CDR1 reads SGHTA; CDR2 reads FQGNSA. The CDR3 covers 15 residues. In DNA, the CDR3 is TGTGCCAGCAGCTCGGACAGGGGGGCGAACTACGAGCAGTACTTC. Translation: CASSSDRGANYEQYF.

A word on this clonotype: Given a much more abundant clone one base away, this may be a read error. The V and J genes are TRBV5-1 and TRBJ2-1; 9 bases agree with TRBD1. This CDR3 is built from 15 residues. Germline CDR1 reads SGHRS; CDR2 reads YFSETQ. V was pared by 0 bases and J by 8 bases, with 6 bases of the junction left unmatched. In nucleotides, the CDR3 is TGCGCCAGCAGCTTGGAGGGACAGGGAGTCGATGAGCAGTTCTTC. Translated: CASSLEGQGVDEQFF.

The rearrangement links TRBV2 to TRBJ1-5, with D hard to call. The V and J ends lost 7 bases and 6 bases respectively, with 16 bases between them. Germline CDR1 and CDR2: SNHLY and FYNNEI. The length of the CDR3 is 14 residues. Here the CDR3 DNA reads TGTGCCAGCATTGGAGACTTAAAGGGTCAGCCCCAGCATTTT. Encoded protein: CASIGDLKGQPQHF.

In its sample, this clonotype was seen many times. The CDR3 spells CASSYSGTGTYEQYF. The CDR3 bases are TGTGCCAGCAGTTACTCCGGGACGGGTACCTACGAGCAGTACTTC. The chain uses TRBV6-5 and TRBJ2-7, with D perhaps given as TRBD1 or TRBD2 (5 bases each). CDR1 is MNHEY and CDR2 is SVGAGI in the germline V gene. CDR3 length: 15 residues. V gave up 0 bases and J gave up 2 bases, with 11 bases separating them.

This clonotype appeared many times. This rearrangement joins TRBV29-1 to TRBJ1-1, with D maybe TRBD1 (6 bases). The CDR3 has 12 residues. Looked up from germline, CDR1 is SQVTM and CDR2 is ANQGSEA. The ends were cut back, 7 bases at V and 1 base at J, with 10 bases in the middle. CDR3 region: CSGTTGNTEAFF. In DNA form, the CDR3 reads TGCAGCGGCACGACAGGGAACACTGAAGCTTTCTTT.

The rearrangement joins TRBV18 to TRBJ2-7; D might be TRBD1 (6 bases). The CDR3 consists of 14 residues. With 5 bases removed from V and 7 bases from J, the gap between germline ends came to 18 bases. The germline V gene has CDR1 KGHSH and CDR2 LQKENI. The CDR3 loop reads CASSVDSFNNEQYF. For the CDR3, the DNA is TGTGCCAGCTCAGTGGACAGTTTTAACAATGAGCAGTACTTC.

This clonotype has a handful of counts. The chain employs TRBV20-1 and TRBJ2-7; D is possibly TRBD2 (6 bases). V dropped 1 base and J dropped 8 bases, with 15 bases sitting between them. This CDR3 spans 13 amino acids. The V gene's germline CDR1 is DFQATT and CDR2 SNEGSKA (reference sequence). Written as DNA, the CDR3 is TGCAGTGCTAGAGTCACCGGGAGCCTAAAGCAGTACTTC. This encodes CSARVTGSLKQYF.

This sequence joins TRBV7-3 and TRBJ1-1; D is uncertain. Trimming removed 1 base at V and 2 bases at J, with 5 bases between. CDR1 and CDR2 (germline): SGHTA, FQGTGA. The CDR3 runs 13 residues. CDR3 sequence: CASSLNHNTEAFF. The CDR3 DNA follows: TGTGCCAGCAGCTTAAACCATAACACTGAAGCTTTCTTT.

This clonotype occurred many times. V and J are TRBV29-1 and TRBJ2-1; 7 positions agree with TRBD2. The J segment lost 6 bases and the V segment lost 3 bases, leaving 14 bases of the junction unmatched. Germline V gene lookup returns CDR1 SQVTM and CDR2 ANQGSEA. This CDR3 region has 16 residues. CDR3 sequence: CSVDSRRREKGNEQFF. As DNA, the CDR3 is TGCAGCGTTGATTCTCGGCGGCGGGAGAAGGGCAATGAGCAGTTCTTC.

This clonotype was seen only a few times. This chain links TRBV2 with TRBJ1-4; possibly TRBD1 for D (5 bases). The CDR3 is made up of 13 amino acids. The V gene lost 1 base and the J gene lost 7 bases, with 7 bases spanning the gap. CDR1 is SNHLY, CDR2 FYNNEI, per germline. CDR3 DNA: TGTGCCAGCAGTGAAGGGGGCGGTGAAAAACTGTTTTTT. Translation: CASSEGGGEKLFF.